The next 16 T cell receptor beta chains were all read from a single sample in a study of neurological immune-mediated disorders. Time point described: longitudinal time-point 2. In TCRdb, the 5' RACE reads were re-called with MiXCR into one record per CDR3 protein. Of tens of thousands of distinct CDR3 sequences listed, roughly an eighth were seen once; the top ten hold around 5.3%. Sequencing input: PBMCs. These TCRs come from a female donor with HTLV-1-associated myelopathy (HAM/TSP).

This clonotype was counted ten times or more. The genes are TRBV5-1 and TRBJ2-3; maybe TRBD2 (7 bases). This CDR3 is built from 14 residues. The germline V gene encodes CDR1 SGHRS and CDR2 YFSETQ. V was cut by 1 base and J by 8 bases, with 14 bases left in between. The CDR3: CASSLSGGGTTQYF. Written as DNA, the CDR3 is TGCGCCAGCAGCTTGTCGGGGGGCGGAACTACGCAGTATTTT. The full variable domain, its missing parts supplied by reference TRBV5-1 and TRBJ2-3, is KAGVTQTPRYLIKTRGQQVTLSCSPISGHRSVSWYQQTPGQGLQFLFEYFSETQRNKGNFPGRFSGRQFSNSRSEMNVSTLELGDSALYLCASSLSGGGTTQYFGPGTRLTVL.

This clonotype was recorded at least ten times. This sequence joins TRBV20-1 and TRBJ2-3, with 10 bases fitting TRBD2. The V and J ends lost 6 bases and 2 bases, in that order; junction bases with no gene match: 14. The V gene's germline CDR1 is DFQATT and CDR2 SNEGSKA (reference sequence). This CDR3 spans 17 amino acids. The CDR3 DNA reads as TGCAGTGCCGTCCCGATAGCGGGGGGTCTGAACACAGATACGCAGTATTTT. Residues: CSAVPIAGGLNTDTQYF.

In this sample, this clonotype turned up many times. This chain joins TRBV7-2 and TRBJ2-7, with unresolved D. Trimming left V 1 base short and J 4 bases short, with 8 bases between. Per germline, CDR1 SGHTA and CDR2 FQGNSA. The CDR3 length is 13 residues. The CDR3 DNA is TGTGCCAGCAGCTTAGGGTTTTTTTACGAGCAGTACTTC. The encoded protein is CASSLGFFYEQYF.

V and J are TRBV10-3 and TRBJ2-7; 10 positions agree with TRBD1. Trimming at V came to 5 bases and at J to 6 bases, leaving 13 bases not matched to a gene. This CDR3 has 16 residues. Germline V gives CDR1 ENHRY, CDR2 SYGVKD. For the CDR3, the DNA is TGTGCCATCAGTCAGACAGGGGGCGAAATTGGTCTCGAGCAGTACTTC. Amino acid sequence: CAISQTGGEIGLEQYF.

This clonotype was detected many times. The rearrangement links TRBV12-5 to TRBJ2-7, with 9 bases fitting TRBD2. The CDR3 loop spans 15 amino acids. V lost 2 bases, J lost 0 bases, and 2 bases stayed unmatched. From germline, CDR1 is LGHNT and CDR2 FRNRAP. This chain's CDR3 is CASGLTLAGSYEQYF. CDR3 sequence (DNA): TGTGCTAGTGGTTTGACACTAGCGGGCTCCTACGAGCAGTACTTC.

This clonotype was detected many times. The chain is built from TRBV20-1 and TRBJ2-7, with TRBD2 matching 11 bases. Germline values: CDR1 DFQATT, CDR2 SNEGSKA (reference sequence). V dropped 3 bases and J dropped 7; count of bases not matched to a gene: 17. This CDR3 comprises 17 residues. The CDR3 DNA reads TGCAGTGCTAGCGGATCTAGCGGGGGGATCGAGATGTGGGAGCAGTACTTC. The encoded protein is CSASGSSGGIEMWEQYF.

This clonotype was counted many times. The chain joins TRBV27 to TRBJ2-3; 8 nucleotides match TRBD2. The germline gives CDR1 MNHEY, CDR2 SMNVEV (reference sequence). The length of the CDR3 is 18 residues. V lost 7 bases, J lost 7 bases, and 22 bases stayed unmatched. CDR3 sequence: CASIRRGAGGPPRNTQYF. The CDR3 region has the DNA TGTGCCAGCATCAGGAGAGGGGCGGGGGGTCCCCCTAGAAATACGCAGTATTTT.

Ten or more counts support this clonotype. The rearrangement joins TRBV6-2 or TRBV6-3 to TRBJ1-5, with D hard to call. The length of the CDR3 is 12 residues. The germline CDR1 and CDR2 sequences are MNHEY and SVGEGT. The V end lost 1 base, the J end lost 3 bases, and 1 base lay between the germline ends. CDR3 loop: CASSYFNQPQHF. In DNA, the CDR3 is TGTGCCAGCAGTTACTTCAATCAGCCCCAGCATTTT.

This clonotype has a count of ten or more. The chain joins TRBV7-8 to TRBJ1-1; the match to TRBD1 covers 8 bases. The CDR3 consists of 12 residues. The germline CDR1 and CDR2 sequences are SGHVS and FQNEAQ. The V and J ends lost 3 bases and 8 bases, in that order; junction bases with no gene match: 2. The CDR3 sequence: CASSLDRVEAFF. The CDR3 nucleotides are TGTGCCAGCAGCTTGGACAGGGTCGAAGCTTTCTTT.

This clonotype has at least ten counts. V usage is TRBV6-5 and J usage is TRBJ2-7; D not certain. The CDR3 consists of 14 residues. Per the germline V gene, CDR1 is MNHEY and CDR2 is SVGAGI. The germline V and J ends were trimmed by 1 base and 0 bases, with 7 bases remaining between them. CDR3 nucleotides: TGTGCCAGCAGTTACTGGCCTGACTCCTACGAGCAGTACTTC. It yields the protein CASSYWPDSYEQYF.

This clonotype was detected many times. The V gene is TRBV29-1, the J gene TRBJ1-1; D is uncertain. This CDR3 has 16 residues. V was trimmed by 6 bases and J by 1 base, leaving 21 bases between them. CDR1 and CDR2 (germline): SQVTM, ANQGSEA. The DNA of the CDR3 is TGCAGCGTCGATAGCCGGGCGGCAGGTACGAACACTGAAGCTTTCTTT. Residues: CSVDSRAAGTNTEAFF.

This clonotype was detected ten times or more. The CDR3, as DNA: TGCGCCAGCAGCTTGGGACCTACCTACAATGAGCAGTTCTTC. As protein: CASSLGPTYNEQFF. The chain combines TRBV5-1 with TRBJ2-1; no definite D call. Germline CDR1 SGHRS, CDR2 YFSETQ. The CDR3 is 14 residues long. V lost 0 bases and J lost 2, with 6 bases in between.

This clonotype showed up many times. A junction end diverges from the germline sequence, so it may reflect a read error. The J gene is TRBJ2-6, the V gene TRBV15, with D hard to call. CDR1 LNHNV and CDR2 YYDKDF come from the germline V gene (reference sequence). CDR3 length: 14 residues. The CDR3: CATSSPSGANVLTF. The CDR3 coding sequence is TGTGCTACCAGCAGTCCTTCTGGGGCCAACGTCCTGACTTTC.

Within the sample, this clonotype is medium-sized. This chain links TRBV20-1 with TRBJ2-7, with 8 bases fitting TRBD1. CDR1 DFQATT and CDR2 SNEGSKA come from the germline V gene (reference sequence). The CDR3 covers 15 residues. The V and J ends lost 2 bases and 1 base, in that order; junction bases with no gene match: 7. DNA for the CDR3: TGCAGTGCTAGAAGGTCTCAGGGGGCTTCCTACGAGCAGTACTTC. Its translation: CSARRSQGASYEQYF.

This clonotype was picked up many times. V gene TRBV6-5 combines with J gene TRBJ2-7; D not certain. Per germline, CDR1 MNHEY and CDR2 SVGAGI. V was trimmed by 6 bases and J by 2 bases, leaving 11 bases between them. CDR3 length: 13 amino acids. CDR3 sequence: CASSSHGTYEQYF. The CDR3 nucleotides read TGTGCCAGCAGCTCACATGGGACCTACGAGCAGTACTTC.

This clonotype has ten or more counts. For the CDR3, the DNA is TGCGCCAGCAGCTTTCAGGGGGCCAGGATGGATACGCAGTATTTT. Translating it yields CASSFQGARMDTQYF. This chain joins TRBV5-1 and TRBJ2-3; TRBD1 matches at 8 bases. This CDR3 has 15 amino acids. From germline, CDR1 is SGHRS and CDR2 YFSETQ. J gave up 6 bases and V 2 bases, and 8 bases lay outside the gene matches.